Reported below is one T cell receptor (beta chain). This sample was included in a study of T cell changes during pregnancy in multiple sclerosis. From germline, CDR1 is MGHRA and CDR2 YSYEKL. Trimming pared 1 base from V and 0 bases from J, leaving 9 bases between. This CDR3 spans 16 amino acids. Sequencing used immunoSEQ multiplex PCR; TCRdb keeps in-frame clones, though not all of them. The table has over 85,000 clones, 90% seen once. V and J are TRBV4-1 and TRBJ1-4; D is unclear. The sample was peripheral blood, taken in the second trimester of pregnancy. The sequence came from a female donor in good health, enrolled as a control in a pregnancy study. CDR3 sequence (DNA): TGCGCCAGCAGCCAAGGGCCTACTACAACTAATGAAAAACTGTTTTTT. Translating it yields CASSQGPTTTNEKLFF.